Listed here is a single T cell receptor beta chain. Patients in Seattle were enrolled during active infection, then followed longitudinally. Authors' data handling: Reference gene primers were amplified, and this amplification served to estimate nucleated cell counts. Data came from immunoSEQ multiplex PCR; TCRdb stores just in-frame clones and leaves some out. V and J calls and clone size are as listed in that table; D and trimming were resolved from the DNA. Of about 340,000 clones in the sample, around 87% were seen once. The source of the sample is a study of blood T cell repertoires in COVID-19. The CDR3 runs to 16 residues. The V segment lost 4 bases and the J segment 7 bases; nucleotides outside the gene matches: 11. The germline V gene has CDR1 LNHDA and CDR2 SQIVND (reference sequence).

Sequencing was done on a sample of peripheral blood. This receptor was taken from a woman in her 50s with COVID-19, enrolled during active disease. This chain connects TRBV19 to TRBJ2-1; 9 bases are a match to TRBD2. CDR3 DNA: TGTGCCAGTAGTACGACGGCGGGAGGGCCGTTTAATGAGCAGTTCTTC. This gives the protein CASSTTAGGPFNEQFF. Combining the CDR3 with reference TRBV19 and TRBJ2-1 gives the whole variable domain DGGITQSPKYLFRKEGQNVTLSCEQNLNHDAMYWYRQDPGQGLRLIYYSQIVNDFQKGDIAEGYSVSREKKESFPLTVTSAQKNPTAFYLCASSTTAGGPFNEQFFGPGTRLTVL.